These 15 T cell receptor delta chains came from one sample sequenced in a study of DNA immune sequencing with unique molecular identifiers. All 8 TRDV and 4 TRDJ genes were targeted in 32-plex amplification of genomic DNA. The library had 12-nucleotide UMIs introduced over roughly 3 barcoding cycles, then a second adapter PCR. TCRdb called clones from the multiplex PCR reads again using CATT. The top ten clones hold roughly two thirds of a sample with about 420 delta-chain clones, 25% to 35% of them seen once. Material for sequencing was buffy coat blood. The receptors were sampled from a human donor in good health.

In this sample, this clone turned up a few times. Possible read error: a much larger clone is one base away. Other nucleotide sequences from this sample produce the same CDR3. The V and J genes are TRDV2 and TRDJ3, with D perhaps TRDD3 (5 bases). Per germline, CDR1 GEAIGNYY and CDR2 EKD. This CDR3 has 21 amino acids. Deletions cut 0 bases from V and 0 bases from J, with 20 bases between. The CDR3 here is CACDTAQGAIGSSWDTRQMFF. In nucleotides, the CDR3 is TGTGCCTGTGACACCGCGCAGGGGGCTATCGGAAGCTCCTGGGACACCCGACAGATGTTTTTC.

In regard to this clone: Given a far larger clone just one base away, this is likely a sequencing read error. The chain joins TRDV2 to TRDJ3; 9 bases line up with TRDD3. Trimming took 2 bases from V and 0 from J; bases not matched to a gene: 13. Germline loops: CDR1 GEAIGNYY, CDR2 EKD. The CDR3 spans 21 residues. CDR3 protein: CACDSVLGETSGSWDTRQMFF. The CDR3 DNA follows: TGTGCCTGTGACAGCGTACTGGGGGAAACGTCCGGCTCCTGGGACACCCGACAGATGTTTTTC.

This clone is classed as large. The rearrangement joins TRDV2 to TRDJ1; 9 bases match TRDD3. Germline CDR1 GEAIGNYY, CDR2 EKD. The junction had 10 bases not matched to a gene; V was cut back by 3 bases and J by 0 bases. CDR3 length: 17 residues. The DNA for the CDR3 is TGTGCCTGTGACTCCGTTACTGGGGGAGGATACACCGATAAACTCATCTTT. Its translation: CACDSVTGGGYTDKLIF.

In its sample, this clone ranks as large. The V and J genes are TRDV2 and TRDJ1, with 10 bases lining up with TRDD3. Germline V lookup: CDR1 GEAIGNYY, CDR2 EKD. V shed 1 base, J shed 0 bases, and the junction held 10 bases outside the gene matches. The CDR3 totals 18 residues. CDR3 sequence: CACDTLLGDLDNTDKLIF. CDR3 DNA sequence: TGTGCCTGTGACACTTTACTGGGGGATCTCGACAACACCGATAAACTCATCTTT.

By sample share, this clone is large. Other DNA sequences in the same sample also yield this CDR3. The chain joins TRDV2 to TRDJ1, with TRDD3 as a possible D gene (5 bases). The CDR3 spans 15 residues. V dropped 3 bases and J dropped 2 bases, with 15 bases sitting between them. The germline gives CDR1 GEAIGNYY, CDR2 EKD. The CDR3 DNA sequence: TGTGCCTGTGACCCGATGGGGCCGGGAACCGATAAACTCATCTTT. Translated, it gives CACDPMGPGTDKLIF.

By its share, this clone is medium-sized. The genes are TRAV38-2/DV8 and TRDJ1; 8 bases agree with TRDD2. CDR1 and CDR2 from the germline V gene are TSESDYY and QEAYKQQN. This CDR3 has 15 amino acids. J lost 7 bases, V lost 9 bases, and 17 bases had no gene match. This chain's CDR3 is CACASYVSLSPKLIF. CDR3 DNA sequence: TGTGCTTGCGCTTCCTACGTGTCGCTTTCCCCTAAACTCATCTTT.

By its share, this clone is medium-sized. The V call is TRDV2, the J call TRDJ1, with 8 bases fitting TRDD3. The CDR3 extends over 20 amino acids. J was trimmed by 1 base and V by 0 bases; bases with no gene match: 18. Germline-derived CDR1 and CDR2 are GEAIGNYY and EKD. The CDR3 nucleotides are TGTGCCTGTGACACCGTTGGGGCCGGGGGATATCAAGATGGCACCGATAAACTCATCTTT. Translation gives CACDTVGAGGYQDGTDKLIF.

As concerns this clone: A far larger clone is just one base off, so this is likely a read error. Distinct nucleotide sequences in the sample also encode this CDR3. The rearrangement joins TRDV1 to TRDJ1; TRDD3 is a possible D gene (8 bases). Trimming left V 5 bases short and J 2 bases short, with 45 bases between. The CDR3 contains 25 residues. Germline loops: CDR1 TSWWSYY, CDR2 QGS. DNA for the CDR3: TGTGCTCTTGGGATGCCCCCTGTATTCCTACTCTTTACTGGGGGCCCCCGGTGGGGTACCGATAAACTCATCTTT. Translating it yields CALGMPPVFLLFTGGPRWGTDKLIF.

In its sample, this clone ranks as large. CDR3 loop: CACDTAEVRGPYTDKLIF. DNA of the CDR3: TGTGCCTGTGACACCGCGGAGGTAAGGGGACCGTACACCGATAAACTCATCTTT. The rearrangement links TRDV2 to TRDJ1, with a weak D call TRDD3 (5 bases). V was pared by 0 bases and J by 0 bases, with 19 bases between. Germline V gene data show CDR1 as GEAIGNYY and CDR2 as EKD. CDR3 length: 18 residues.

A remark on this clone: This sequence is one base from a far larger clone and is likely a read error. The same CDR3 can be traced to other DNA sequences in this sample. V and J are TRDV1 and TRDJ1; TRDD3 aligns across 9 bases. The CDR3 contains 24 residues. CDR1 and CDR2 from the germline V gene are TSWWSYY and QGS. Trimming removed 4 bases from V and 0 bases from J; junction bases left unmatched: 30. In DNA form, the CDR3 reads TGTGCTCTTGGGGTGTCCCCCCTTGGCCCCGGGGATACGAGTACCCCTCCGTACACCGATAAACTCATCTTT. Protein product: CALGVSPLGPGDTSTPPYTDKLIF.

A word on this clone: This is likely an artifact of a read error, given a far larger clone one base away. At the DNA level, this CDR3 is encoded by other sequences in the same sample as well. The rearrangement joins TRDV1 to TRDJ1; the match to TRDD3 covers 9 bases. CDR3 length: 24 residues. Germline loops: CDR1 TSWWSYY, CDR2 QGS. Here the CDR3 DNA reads TGTGCTCTAGGGGTGTCCCCCCTTGGCCCTGGGGATACGAGTACCCCTCCGTACACCGATAAACTCATCTTT. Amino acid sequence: CALGVSPLGPGDTSTPPYTDKLIF.

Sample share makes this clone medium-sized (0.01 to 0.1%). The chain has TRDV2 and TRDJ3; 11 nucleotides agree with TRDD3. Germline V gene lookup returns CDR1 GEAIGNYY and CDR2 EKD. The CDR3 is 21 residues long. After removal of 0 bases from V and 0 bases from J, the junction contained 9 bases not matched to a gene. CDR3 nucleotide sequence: TGTGCCTGTGACACCGGTAGGTGGGGGATACGCGCCTCCTGGGACACCCGACAGATGTTTTTC. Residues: CACDTGRWGIRASWDTRQMFF.

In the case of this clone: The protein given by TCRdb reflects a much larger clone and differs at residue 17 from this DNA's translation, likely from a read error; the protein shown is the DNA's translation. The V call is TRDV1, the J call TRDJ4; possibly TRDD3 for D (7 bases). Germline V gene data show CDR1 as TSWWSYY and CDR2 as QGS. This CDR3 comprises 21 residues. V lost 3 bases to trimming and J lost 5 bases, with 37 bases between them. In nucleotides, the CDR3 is TGTGCTCTTGGGGAGGCGAGGCGTTCTTTCCTAAAGTACTGGGGAGGCAGTCCCCTGATCTTT. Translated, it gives CALGEARRSFLKYWGGSPLIF.

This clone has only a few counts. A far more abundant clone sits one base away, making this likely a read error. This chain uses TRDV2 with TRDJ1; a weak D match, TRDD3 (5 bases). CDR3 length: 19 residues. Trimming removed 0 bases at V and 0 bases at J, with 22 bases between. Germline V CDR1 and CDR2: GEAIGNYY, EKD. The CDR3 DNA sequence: TGTGCCTGTGACACCAGAGGTAACTTGGGGTCACCTTACACCGATAAACTCATCTTT. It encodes CACDTRGNLGSPYTDKLIF.

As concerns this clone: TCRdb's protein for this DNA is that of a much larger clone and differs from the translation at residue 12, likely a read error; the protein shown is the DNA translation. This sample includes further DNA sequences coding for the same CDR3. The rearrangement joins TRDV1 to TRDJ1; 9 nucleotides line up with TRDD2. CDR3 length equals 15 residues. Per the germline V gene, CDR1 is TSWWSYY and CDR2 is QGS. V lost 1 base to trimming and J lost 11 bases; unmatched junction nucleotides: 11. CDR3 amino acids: CALGEPAFLRLDLIF. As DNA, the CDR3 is TGTGCTCTTGGGGAACCGGCCTTCCTACGGTTAGATCTCATCTTT.